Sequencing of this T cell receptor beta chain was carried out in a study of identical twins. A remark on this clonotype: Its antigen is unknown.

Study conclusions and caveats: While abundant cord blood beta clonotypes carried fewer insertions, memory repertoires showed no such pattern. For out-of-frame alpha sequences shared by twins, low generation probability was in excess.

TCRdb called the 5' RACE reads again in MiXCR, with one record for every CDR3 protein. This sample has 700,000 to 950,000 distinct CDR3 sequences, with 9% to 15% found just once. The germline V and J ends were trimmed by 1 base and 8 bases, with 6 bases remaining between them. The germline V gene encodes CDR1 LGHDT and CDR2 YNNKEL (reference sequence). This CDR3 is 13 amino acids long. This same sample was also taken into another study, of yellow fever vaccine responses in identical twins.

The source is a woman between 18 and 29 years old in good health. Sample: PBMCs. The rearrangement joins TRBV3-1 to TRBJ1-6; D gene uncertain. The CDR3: CASSQAKDSPLHF. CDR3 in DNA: TGTGCCAGCAGCCAAGCGAAGGATTCACCCCTCCACTTT.